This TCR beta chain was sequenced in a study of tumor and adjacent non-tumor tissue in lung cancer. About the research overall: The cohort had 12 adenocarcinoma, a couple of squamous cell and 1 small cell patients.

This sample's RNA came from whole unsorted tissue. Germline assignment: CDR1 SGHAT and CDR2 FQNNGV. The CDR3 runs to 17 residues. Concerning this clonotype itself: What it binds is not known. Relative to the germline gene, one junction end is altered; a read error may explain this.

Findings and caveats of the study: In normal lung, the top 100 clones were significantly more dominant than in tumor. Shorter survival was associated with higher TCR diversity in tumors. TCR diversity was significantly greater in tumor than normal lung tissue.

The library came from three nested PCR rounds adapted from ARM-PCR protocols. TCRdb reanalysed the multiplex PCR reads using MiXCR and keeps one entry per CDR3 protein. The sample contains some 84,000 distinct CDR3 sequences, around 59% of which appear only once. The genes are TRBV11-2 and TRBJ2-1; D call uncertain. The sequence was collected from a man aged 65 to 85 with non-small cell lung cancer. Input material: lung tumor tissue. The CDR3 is CASSLFANGFSYNEKFF. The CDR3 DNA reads TGTGCCAGCAGCTTATTTGCTAACGGGTTCTCCTACAATGAGAAGTTCTTC.